The source of this T cell receptor (beta chain) is a study of blood T cells in healthy people across ages. As for the study in general: Roughly one uniquely barcoded beta molecule per two T cells was captured.

The CDR3 covers 13 residues. Germline CDR1 SNHLY, CDR2 FYNNEI. V lost 3 bases and J 4 bases, leaving 7 bases between the germline ends. PCR was performed a second time for about 7 to 12 cycles using a sample-barcoded 5' primer and a J-beta primer mix. A single record per CDR3 protein comes from TCRdb applying MiXCR to the 5' RACE reads. This repertoire shows 550,000 to 650,000 distinct CDR3 sequences, about 30% found once; its top ten account for 15% to 18%. This clonotype occurred many times. Sample: blood. V and J are TRBV2 and TRBJ1-5; D is unresolved. The receptor comes from an elderly woman in good health. CDR3 in amino acids: CASSEEVNQPQHF. In DNA form, the CDR3 reads TGTGCCAGCAGTGAGGAAGTTAATCAGCCCCAGCATTTT. The variable domain in full, with the rest retrieved from reference TRBV2 and TRBJ1-5, is EPEVTQTPSHQVTQMGQEVILRCVPISNHLYFYWYRQILGQKVEFLVSFYNNEISEKSEIFDDQFSVERPDGSNFTLKIRSTKLEDSAMYFCASSEEVNQPQHFGDGTRLSIL.